Listed below are T cell receptor beta chains from one sample, sequenced in a study of T cells in Graves' hyperthyroidism and ophthalmopathy. TCRdb ran MiXCR on the multiplex PCR reads and lists one entry per CDR3 protein. The repertoire consists of over 700,000 distinct CDR3 sequences, with under 45% occurring once and the leading ten covering less than 40%. The sequencing sample was made of blood. Receptors were obtained from a woman in her forties with Graves' hyperthyroidism. The CDR3 runs from the conserved cysteine through the conserved F or W. The D gene is left open where the match is weak. The size entry is marked missing in some rows and otherwise reads once, few, many or a size class.

j_gene,d_gene,abundance,v_gene,CDR3nt,CDR3aa
TRBJ1-2,TRBD1,many,TRBV5-1,TGCGCCAGCAGCTTGGATTCTACAGGGGGAGCTGGCTACACCTTC,CASSLDSTGGAGYTF
TRBJ2-2,TRBD1,few,TRBV10-3,TGTGCCAGCGTACCATTAGGGACAGGGGGCCTCAGGACCGGGGAGCTGTTTTTT,CASVPLGTGGLRTGELFF
TRBJ1-2,TRBD1,many,TRBV29-1,TGCAGCGTTGATAGACAGGGCCATGGCTACACCTTC,CSVDRQGHGYTF
TRBJ1-2,TRBD1,.,TRBV15,TGTGCCACCAGCAGAGTGGCCGGGACAGGGTGCACCTTC,CATSRVAGTGCTF
TRBJ2-2,TRBD2,.,TRBV7-9,TGTGCCAGCAGCTCCCGGACTAGCGGGGGGAACACCGGGGAGCTGTTTTTT,CASSSRTSGGNTGELFF
TRBJ1-2,.,.,TRBV2,TGTGCCAGCAGTGAGCGGGGTTACTATGGCTACACCTTC,CASSERGYYGYTF
TRBJ2-7,.,many,TRBV6-5,TGTGCCACTCAAGTCAACTACGAGCAGTACTTC,CATQVNYEQYF
TRBJ2-7,.,.,TRBV10-3,TGTGCCATCAGCTTAGGCTCGGCAGGGAGATCCTACGAGCAGTACTTC,CAISLGSAGRSYEQYF
TRBJ1-1,.,few,TRBV20-1,TGCAGTGCTCCAGGGAGAAGTTTGGATACTGAAGCTTTCTTT,CSAPGRSLDTEAFF
TRBJ2-7,TRBD1,many,TRBV5-5,TGTGCCAGCAGCTCCCCCGACAGGGGGCTCTACGAGCAGTACTTC,CASSSPDRGLYEQYF
TRBJ2-7,TRBD2,many,TRBV10-3,TGTGCCTCAGAAAAGACTAGCGGGACCTACGAGCAGTACTTC,CASEKTSGTYEQYF
TRBJ2-2,TRBD1,few,TRBV2,TGTGCCAGCTCCAATACAGGGGGCTACGGGGAGCTGTTTTTT,CASSNTGGYGELFF
TRBJ1-5,TRBD1,once,TRBV25-1,TGTGCCAGCAGCCCGACGGACAGGGCGAGGAGAGCCCAGCATTTT,CASSPTDRARRAQHF
TRBJ1-5,TRBD1,many,TRBV2,TGTGCCAGCAGACCCAGGGGGGGTGGGAGCAATCAGCCCCAGCATTTT,CASRPRGGGSNQPQHF
TRBJ2-7,TRBD1,.,TRBV7-3,TGTGCCAGCAGCGTAGCCTGGACAGGGGGCGTCTACGAGCAGTACTTC,CASSVAWTGGVYEQYF
TRBJ1-5,.,.,TRBV10-3,TGTGCCATCACCCGAGGCAATGAGCCCCAGCATTTT,CAITRGNEPQHF
TRBJ2-2,TRBD1,many,TRBV10-3,TGTGCCAGCAGGACAGGGAATCGAGACACCGGGGAGCTGTTTTTT,CASRTGNRDTGELFF
TRBJ1-1,.,many,TRBV7-9,TGTGCCAGCAGCTTGGAGGCAGTGATGAACACTGAAGCTTTCTTT,CASSLEAVMNTEAFF
TRBJ1-1,.,.,TRBV10-3,TGTGCCACCAGCAACCCGGCCACTGAAGCTTTCTTT,CATSNPATEAFF
TRBJ1-2,TRBD1,many,TRBV5-1,TGTGCCAGCAGCTTACAGGGGACCTATGGCTACACCTTC,CASSLQGTYGYTF
TRBJ1-5,.,.,TRBV25-1,TGTGCCAGCTCACAGATTAATAGCAATCAGCCCCAGCATTTT,CASSQINSNQPQHF
TRBJ1-1,.,.,TRBV3-1,TGTGCCAGCAGCCACGGACACCAAAACACTGAAGCTTTCTTT,CASSHGHQNTEAFF
TRBJ1-2,.,many,TRBV19,TGTGCCAGTAGGGCAGGGGTTGGCTATGGCTACACCTTC,CASRAGVGYGYTF
TRBJ1-6,.,.,TRBV7-8,TGTGCCAGCAGCTTAGCGGCAGGGGACTATAATTCACCCCTCCACTTT,CASSLAAGDYNSPLHF
TRBJ2-2,.,.,TRBV24-1,TGTGCCACCAGTCCCAGTAGGAACACCGGGGAGCTGTTTTTT,CATSPSRNTGELFF
TRBJ1-1,.,few,TRBV7-9,TGTGCCAGCAGCTTACACGGTACGCTGGAAGCTTTCTTT,CASSLHGTLEAFF
TRBJ1-1,.,once,TRBV20-1,TGCAGTGCCGCTGACCGGGACACTGAAGCTTTCTTT,CSAADRDTEAFF
TRBJ2-7,.,.,TRBV7-9,TGTGCCAGCAGCTCCCTGACGGGGGACGAGCAGTACTTC,CASSSLTGDEQYF
TRBJ2-5,TRBD2,many,TRBV2,TGTGCCAGCAGTGAAGCACTAGCGGGGGAGACCCAGTACTTC,CASSEALAGETQYF
TRBJ2-3,.,few,TRBV24-1,TGTGCCACCAGTGATTTGATTTTCGGCAGCACAGATACGCAGTATTTT,CATSDLIFGSTDTQYF
TRBJ1-2,.,.,TRBV5-5,TGTGCCAGCAGCTTGGCATTAGGGTTCTATGGCTACACCTTC,CASSLALGFYGYTF
TRBJ2-5,TRBD1,many,TRBV10-3,TGTGCCATCAGTCCCAGAAGAGATACGGGACAGGGACTCCAAGAGACCCAGTACTTC,CAISPRRDTGQGLQETQYF